Below are 31 T cell receptor beta chains sequenced from a single sample in a study of blood T cell repertoires in COVID-19. Some clones are missing from TCRdb's copy, which holds only in-frame ones; the method was immunoSEQ multiplex PCR. The profile shows around 150,000 clones, roughly 79% of them singletons. The specimen sequenced was peripheral blood. The receptors were gathered from an elderly woman with acute or convalescent COVID-19.

This clone has a handful of counts. J is TRBJ1-5 and V is TRBV12-5; D possibly corresponds to TRBD1 (5 bases). Germline lookup yields CDR1 LGHNT and CDR2 FRNRAP. The CDR3 is 15 amino acids. Trimming stripped 2 bases from V and 11 bases from J, with 19 bases between. The CDR3 sequence: CASGLPGGGLAAQHF. The DNA for the CDR3 is TGTGCTAGTGGTTTGCCAGGCGGGGGATTGGCAGCCCAGCATTTT.

As regards this clone: This sample also contains other DNA sequences that code for the same CDR3. This sequence joins TRBV18 and TRBJ2-5; D call uncertain. The ends were cut back, 6 bases at V and 0 bases at J, with 8 bases in the middle. Germline CDR1 KGHSH, CDR2 LQKENI. The CDR3 has 13 amino acids. The CDR3 coding sequence is TGTGCCAGCTCGCCCGGGTACCAAGAGACCCAGTACTTC. This codes for CASSPGYQETQYF.

The gene calls are TRBV5-1 and TRBJ2-2; D might be TRBD1 (5 bases). Trimming took off 2 bases at V and 6 bases at J, with 17 bases between the two ends. This CDR3 has 16 residues. Germline lookup yields CDR1 SGHRS and CDR2 YFSETQ. CDR3 loop: CASSFGRTSTAGELFF. The CDR3, as DNA: TGCGCCAGCAGCTTTGGCAGGACATCGACCGCCGGGGAGCTGTTTTTT.

The chain links TRBV19 to TRBJ2-7, with 8 bases identical to TRBD2. Germline CDR1 reads LNHDA; CDR2 reads SQIVND (reference sequence). The junction had 3 bases not matched to a gene; V was cut back by 6 bases and J by 2 bases. This CDR3 region has 13 residues. CDR3 nucleotide sequence: TGTGCCAGTAGCGGGAGGGGAACCTACGAGCAGTACTTC. Translation: CASSGRGTYEQYF.

This chain connects TRBV4-1 to TRBJ1-5, with 7 nucleotides matching TRBD1. Per the germline V gene, CDR1 is MGHRA and CDR2 is YSYEKL. The CDR3 runs 15 residues. V was pared by 4 bases and J by 4 bases, with 7 bases of the junction left unmatched. This chain's CDR3 is CASSPLWDSNQPQHF. CDR3 DNA: TGCGCCAGCAGCCCCCTTTGGGACAGTAATCAGCCCCAGCATTTT.

The chain is built from TRBV19 and TRBJ2-3; 11 bases map to TRBD2. The CDR3 consists of 14 residues. Germline values: CDR1 LNHDA, CDR2 SQIVND (reference sequence). V lost 7 bases and J lost 5; bases outside the gene matches: 5. The chain's CDR3 is CASNPSGRRDTQYF. The DNA of the CDR3 is TGTGCCAGTAATCCTAGCGGGAGGAGAGATACGCAGTATTTT.

This chain connects TRBV7-9 to TRBJ1-1, with 7 bases matching TRBD1. The CDR3 runs 13 residues. The J segment lost 8 bases and the V segment lost 5 bases, leaving 8 bases of the junction unmatched. Germline V CDR1 and CDR2: SEHNR, FQNEAQ (reference sequence). CDR3 loop: CASSPEDRPEAFF. The DNA for the CDR3 is TGTGCCAGCAGCCCTGAGGACAGGCCGGAAGCTTTCTTT.

The chain employs TRBV29-1 and TRBJ2-5; TRBD1 might be the D (6 bases). Per germline, CDR1 SQVTM and CDR2 ANQGSEA. V was trimmed by 3 bases and J by 4 bases, leaving 15 bases between them. The CDR3 has 14 residues. The CDR3: CSVEGHGQRETQYF. CDR3 coding DNA: TGCAGCGTTGAGGGACACGGACAACGAGAGACCCAGTACTTC.

This clone was observed once. The chain is built from TRBV5-1 and TRBJ1-1, with D maybe TRBD1 (5 bases). Trimming removed 4 bases at V and 2 bases at J, with 12 bases between. This CDR3 region has 14 residues. Germline V CDR1 and CDR2: SGHRS, YFSETQ. This CDR3 reads CASSGGTGNTEAFF. CDR3 coding DNA: TGCGCCAGCAGCGGCGGGACGGGTAACACTGAAGCTTTCTTT.

V usage is TRBV3-1 (or the pseudogene TRBV3-2) and J usage is TRBJ1-2; a possible D gene is TRBD1 (6 bases). Between the trimmed V and J ends, which lost 4 bases and 4 bases, there was a span of 16 bases. From germline, CDR1 is LGHDT and CDR2 YNNKEL (reference sequence). This CDR3 is 15 amino acids long. The CDR3, as DNA: TGTGCCAGCAGCCCTCAGGGGCTGCCCGGCTATGGCTACACCTTC. Residues: CASSPQGLPGYGYTF.

The chain carries TRBV7-2 and TRBJ1-1; D perhaps matches TRBD1 (5 bases). Trimming pared 2 bases from V and 3 bases from J, leaving 13 bases between. CDR3 length: 15 amino acids. Germline loops: CDR1 SGHTA, CDR2 FQGNSA. CDR3 bases: TGTGCCAGCAGCTTAAAGCCCCCAGGGTACACTGAAGCTTTCTTT. As protein: CASSLKPPGYTEAFF. Complete variable domain (other parts from reference TRBV7-2 and TRBJ1-1): GAGVSQSPSNKVTEKGKDVELRCDPISGHTALYWYRQSLGQGLEFLIYFQGNSAPDKSGLPSDRFSAERTGGSVSTLTIQRTQQEDSAVYLCASSLKPPGYTEAFFGQGTRLTVV.

V usage is TRBV18 and J usage is TRBJ1-1, with TRBD1 matching 7 bases. Trimming took 4 bases from V and 8 from J; bases not matched to a gene: 4. The CDR3 consists of 12 residues. Germline V gives CDR1 KGHSH, CDR2 LQKENI. CDR3 sequence: CASSLTGAEAFF. The CDR3 DNA is TGTGCCAGCTCACTCACAGGGGCCGAAGCTTTCTTT.

The table lists this clone with a few counts. The genes are TRBV9 and TRBJ1-3, with D possibly matching TRBD1 (5 bases). This CDR3 comprises 16 residues. From germline, CDR1 is SGDLS and CDR2 YYNGEE. The ends were cut back, 0 bases at V and 3 bases at J, with 13 bases in the middle. The DNA of the CDR3 is TGTGCCAGCAGCGTAGCCTCAGGGCCCCATGGAAACACCATATATTTT. This encodes CASSVASGPHGNTIYF.

The rearrangement joins TRBV9 to TRBJ2-3, with D perhaps matching TRBD2 (6 bases). The length of the CDR3 is 15 residues. Deletions cut 0 bases from V and 3 bases from J, with 11 bases between. Germline V lookup: CDR1 SGDLS, CDR2 YYNGEE. CDR3 coding DNA: TGTGCCAGCAGCGTAGGTAACCTAGCGACAGATACGCAGTATTTT. Translated, it gives CASSVGNLATDTQYF.

This chain links TRBV5-1 with TRBJ2-1; D gene unclear. The germline V gene encodes CDR1 SGHRS and CDR2 YFSETQ. CDR3 length: 14 residues. V lost 0 bases and J 9 bases, leaving 13 bases between the germline ends. The CDR3: CASSLDVAPVEQFF. In nucleotides, the CDR3 is TGCGCCAGCAGCTTGGACGTGGCTCCCGTTGAGCAGTTCTTC. Together with reference TRBV5-1 and TRBJ2-1, the CDR3 gives the full variable domain: KAGVTQTPRYLIKTRGQQVTLSCSPISGHRSVSWYQQTPGQGLQFLFEYFSETQRNKGNFPGRFSGRQFSNSRSEMNVSTLELGDSALYLCASSLDVAPVEQFFGPGTRLTVL.

This clone appeared a single time. The V and J genes are TRBV5-1 and TRBJ1-3; D gene unclear. V gave up 0 bases and J gave up 0 bases, with 7 bases separating them. The length of the CDR3 is 15 residues. The germline V gene encodes CDR1 SGHRS and CDR2 YFSETQ. Here the CDR3 reads CASSLVGSSGNTIYF. In nucleotides, the CDR3 is TGCGCCAGCAGCTTGGTAGGGAGCTCTGGAAACACCATATATTTT.

This clone was observed a single time. The germline gene is not matched at one end of the junction; a read error may be the cause. The chain employs TRBV5-1 and TRBJ1-3; 7 bases fit TRBD1. CDR1 SGHRS and CDR2 YFSETQ come from the germline V gene. The CDR3 loop spans 15 amino acids. The CDR3 spells CVSSRTGDSGNTIYF. CDR3 DNA: TGCGTCAGCAGCAGGACAGGCGACTCTGGAAACACCATATATTTT.

The DNA for the CDR3 is TGCAGTGCTAGAGATCTACAGGGAGCTTTCTTT. It is translated as CSARDLQGAFF. J is TRBJ1-1 and V is TRBV20-1; possible D gene TRBD1, 6 bases. The CDR3 length is 11 residues. CDR1 and CDR2 (germline): DFQATT, SNEGSKA (reference sequence). V was cut by 0 bases and J by 10 bases, with 9 bases left in between.

This clone was seen once. The chain has TRBV5-1 and TRBJ1-3, with 7 bases aligning to TRBD1. CDR1 is SGHRS, CDR2 YFSETQ, per germline. The CDR3 spans 16 residues. With 0 bases clipped from V and 1 base from J, the junction kept 4 bases outside the gene matches. The CDR3 reads CASSLDRGSSGNTIYF. For the CDR3, the DNA is TGCGCCAGCAGCTTGGACAGGGGAAGTTCTGGAAACACCATATATTTT. The entire variable domain, with the rest obtained from reference TRBV5-1 and TRBJ1-3, is as follows: KAGVTQTPRYLIKTRGQQVTLSCSPISGHRSVSWYQQTPGQGLQFLFEYFSETQRNKGNFPGRFSGRQFSNSRSEMNVSTLELGDSALYLCASSLDRGSSGNTIYFGEGSWLTVV.

J is TRBJ1-5 and V is TRBV6-5; TRBD1 aligns across 8 bases. The CDR3 runs to 15 residues. V lost 2 bases and J lost 3; bases outside the gene matches: 3. Looked up from germline, CDR1 is MNHEY and CDR2 is SVGAGI. The CDR3 reads CASSYTGGINQPQHF. The DNA for the CDR3 is TGTGCCAGCAGTTACACAGGGGGGATCAATCAGCCCCAGCATTTT.

On this clone: The same CDR3 arises from other DNA sequences in this sample as well. This chain links TRBV3-1 (or the pseudogene TRBV3-2) with TRBJ2-5; the D gene is possibly TRBD2 (5 bases). Trimming stripped 4 bases from V and 1 base from J, with 10 bases between. The CDR3 sequence is 14 residues long. Germline V gene sequence: CDR1 LGHDT, CDR2 YNNKEL (reference sequence). The CDR3 nucleotides are TGTGCCAGCAGCCTAACGAGCGGCCAAGAGACCCAGTACTTC. This encodes CASSLTSGQETQYF.

This chain joins TRBV11-3 and TRBJ2-3; TRBD2 matches 8 bases. CDR1 and CDR2 from the germline V gene are SGHNT and YENEEA. This CDR3 comprises 16 residues. With V trimmed by 1 base and J by 2 bases, 5 bases remained unmatched. This CDR3 reads CASSLVASGLTDTQYF. In DNA, the CDR3 is TGTGCCAGCAGCTTAGTGGCTAGCGGGCTCACAGATACGCAGTATTTT.

This sequence joins TRBV27 and TRBJ1-1; D ambiguous. Germline V CDR1 and CDR2: MNHEY, SMNVEV (reference sequence). The CDR3 sequence is 15 residues long. Trimming took 3 bases from V and 2 from J, leaving 13 bases between them. CDR3 nucleotides: TGTGCCAGCAGTTTGAGGTCGGCCGCCAACACTGAAGCTTTCTTT. Translated: CASSLRSAANTEAFF.

The chain combines TRBV7-2 with TRBJ1-2; no clear D gene. The CDR3 is 13 amino acids. V dropped 4 bases and J dropped 7 bases, with 13 bases sitting between them. Germline loops: CDR1 SGHTA, CDR2 FQGNSA. The CDR3 sequence: CASSSSPVAGYTF. The CDR3 DNA reads as TGTGCCAGCAGCTCTAGCCCCGTAGCTGGCTACACCTTC.

This clone turned up a few times. V gene TRBV10-1 combines with J gene TRBJ1-1; the D is unclear. The CDR3 is 14 residues long. CDR1 and CDR2 (germline): WNHNN, SYGVQD (reference sequence). V gave up 3 bases and J gave up 0 bases, with 8 bases separating them. CDR3 sequence reads: CASSDFPMNTEAFF. In DNA, the CDR3 is TGCGCCAGCAGTGATTTTCCCATGAACACTGAAGCTTTCTTT.

The V and J genes are TRBV5-8 and TRBJ1-5; 7 positions match TRBD1. The CDR3 has 14 residues. With V trimmed by 4 bases and J by 4 bases, 5 bases remained unmatched. The germline V gene encodes CDR1 SGHTS and CDR2 YDEGEE. CDR3 amino acids: CASSPSDRNQPQHF. The CDR3 nucleotides are TGTGCCAGCAGCCCCTCGGACAGGAATCAGCCCCAGCATTTT.

The rearrangement links TRBV12-3 or TRBV12-4 to TRBJ1-2; D is perhaps TRBD1 (5 bases). V was cut by 5 bases and J by 8 bases, with 12 bases left in between. The length of the CDR3 is 12 residues. The CDR3 DNA reads TGTGCCAGCAGTCGGACACTCCTCGGCTACACCTTC. Its protein product is CASSRTLLGYTF.

The genes are TRBV25-1 and TRBJ2-1, with TRBD2 as a possible D gene (5 bases). Germline values: CDR1 MGHDK, CDR2 SYGVNS. This CDR3 is 14 amino acids long. V lost 4 bases and J 0 bases, leaving 7 bases between the germline ends. Here the CDR3 DNA reads TGTGCCAGCAGTGCCCGGGACTCCTACAATGAGCAGTTCTTC. Protein product: CASSARDSYNEQFF.

The chain recombines TRBV27 with TRBJ2-7, with 7 bases that match TRBD1. The CDR3 loop spans 15 amino acids. From germline, CDR1 is MNHEY and CDR2 SMNVEV (reference sequence). V lost 1 base and J lost 2; bases outside the gene matches: 5. This CDR3 reads CASSLFGTVTYEQYF. DNA of the CDR3: TGTGCCAGCAGTTTATTTGGGACAGTGACCTACGAGCAGTACTTC.

The rearrangement uses TRBV10-3 and TRBJ2-1; TRBD1 agrees at 7 bases. This CDR3 is built from 13 residues. The trim removed 5 bases at V and 11 bases at J, leaving 9 bases unmatched. Germline V gene lookup returns CDR1 ENHRY and CDR2 SYGVKD. CDR3 loop: CAISTGQDGKQFF. In nucleotides, the CDR3 is TGTGCCATCAGTACCGGACAGGATGGAAAGCAGTTCTTC.

The rearrangement joins TRBV7-7 to TRBJ1-2, with 8 bases that match TRBD1. V trimming: 5 bases; J trimming: 2 bases; junction bases outside the gene matches: 7. CDR3 length: 15 residues. Germline-derived CDR1 and CDR2 are SSHAT and FNYEAQ (reference sequence). For the CDR3, the DNA is TGTGCCAGCAGCCCGCTGACAGGGGAGAACTATGGCTACACCTTC. Its protein product is CASSPLTGENYGYTF. The whole variable domain, remainder taken from reference TRBV7-7 and TRBJ1-2, is GAGVSQSPRYKVTKRGQDVTLRCDPISSHATLYWYQQALGQGPEFLTYFNYEAQPDKSGLPSDRFSAERPEGSISTLTIQRTEQRDSAMYRCASSPLTGENYGYTFGSGTRLTVV.